This is a list of T cell receptor beta chains from one sample in a study of early T cells in non-severe SARS-CoV-2 infection. TCRdb independently ran MiXCR on the 5' RACE reads; one entry per CDR3 protein. The sample holds around 57,000 distinct CDR3 sequences, about 12% seen once. Sequencing was done on a sample of whole blood. Source of these receptors: an adult who was a healthcare worker with PCR-confirmed SARS-CoV-2 infection or an uninfected control (not recorded which). Each CDR3 is given without its conserved first and last residue.

v_call,j_call,cdr3_aa
TRBV11-2,TRBJ2-7,ASSLDRDKTY
TRBV4-1,TRBJ1-1,ASSPDRGRNTEAF
TRBV24-1,TRBJ2-3,ATSAAEDTQY
TRBV5-1,TRBJ1-2,ASSLGGTNYGYT
TRBV7-9,TRBJ2-1,ASSPRQGRNEQF
TRBV20-1,TRBJ1-4,SARDGRRSGEKLF
TRBV3-1,TRBJ2-7,ASSEGGEQY
TRBV20-1,TRBJ2-7,SAIGGYEQY
TRBV11-3,TRBJ2-6,ASSQGDSGANVLT
TRBV5-1,TRBJ2-3,ASSLAARETTDTQY
TRBV20-1,TRBJ2-5,SARDSRVQETQY
TRBV27,TRBJ2-1,ASSPSLDSNEQF
TRBV7-9,TRBJ2-1,ASSPPRTTSPNEQF
TRBV3-1,TRBJ2-1,ASSQDLRGQYNEQF
TRBV27,TRBJ2-1,ASSLGRGGRNEQF
TRBV7-2,TRBJ2-7,ASSPNRDEQY
TRBV5-6,TRBJ2-3,ASRSAPVGLLVADTQY
TRBV15,TRBJ2-1,ATSPIRGTSANEQF